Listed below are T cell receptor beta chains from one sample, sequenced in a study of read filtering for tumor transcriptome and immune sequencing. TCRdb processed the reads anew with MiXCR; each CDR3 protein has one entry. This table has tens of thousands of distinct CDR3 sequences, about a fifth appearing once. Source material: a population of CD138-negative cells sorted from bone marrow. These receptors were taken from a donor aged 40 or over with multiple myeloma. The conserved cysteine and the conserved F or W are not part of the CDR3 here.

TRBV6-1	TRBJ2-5	AIAGGILETQY
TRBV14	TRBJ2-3	ASSQREADTQY
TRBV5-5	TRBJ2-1	ASSLQSSYNEQF
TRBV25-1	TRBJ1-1	ASSESGTKAF
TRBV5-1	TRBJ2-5	ASSSKGLAGETQY
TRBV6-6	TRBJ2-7	ASRPSGGAYEQY
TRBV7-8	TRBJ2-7	ASSPQLVSGEQY
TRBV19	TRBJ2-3	ASSHQRDRTPTQY
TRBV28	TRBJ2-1	ASSTTFNEQF
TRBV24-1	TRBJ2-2	ATSGPNTGELF
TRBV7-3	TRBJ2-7	ASSPPSGRSYEQY